This is a list of T cell receptor beta chains from one sample in a study of cytomegalovirus exposure and HLA in healthy donors. Clones were sequenced by immunoSEQ multiplex PCR, and TCRdb holds only the in-frame ones, with some missing. The sample lists about 120,000 clones; 77% were seen once. Input material: PBMCs. The source is a man aged 18 to 29 in good health and CMV-seropositive. CDR3s include the opening cysteine and the closing phenylalanine or tryptophan. The D gene is left open where the match is weak. Clone size is stated in some rows and not others, as once, few, many or a class when expanded.

>TRBV7-6|TRBJ2-1|-|TRBD1
CASSARTGGVHEQFF
TGTGCCAGCAGCGCGCGGACAGGGGGCGTCCATGAGCAGTTCTTC
>TRBV5-5|TRBJ2-7|-|-
CASSARFLVLPYEQYF
TGTGCCAGCAGCGCAAGATTTTTGGTCCTACCGTACGAGCAGTACTTC
>TRBV2|TRBJ1-5|-|TRBD1
CASKGTGMSNQPQHF
TGTGCCAGCAAAGGGACAGGGATGAGCAATCAGCCCCAGCATTTT
>TRBV5-8|TRBJ1-2|-|TRBD1
CASSFWDRVSANYGYTF
TGTGCCAGCAGCTTCTGGGACAGGGTTTCCGCTAACTATGGCTACACCTTC
>TRBV4-1|TRBJ1-3|-|-
CASSQDPQSSGNTIYF
TGCGCCAGCAGCCAAGATCCACAGAGCTCTGGAAACACCATATATTTT
>TRBV5-4|TRBJ2-3|-|TRBD2
CASSADGTSGDTQYF
TGTGCCAGCAGCGCAGACGGGACTAGCGGAGATACGCAGTATTTT
>TRBV13|TRBJ2-3|-|-
CASSGWGADTQYF
TGTGCCAGCAGCGGGTGGGGGGCAGATACGCAGTATTTT
>TRBV10-3|TRBJ2-1|-|TRBD2
CAIRRTSDNYEQFF
TGTGCCATCAGGAGGACTAGCGATAACTATGAGCAGTTCTTC
>TRBV18|TRBJ2-3|-|-
CASSPSPDTQYF
TGTGCCAGCTCCCCGAGCCCAGATACGCAGTATTTT
>TRBV28|TRBJ2-4|-|TRBD1
CASRQEQGAVGNIQYF
TGTGCCAGCAGACAAGAACAGGGGGCAGTAGGGAACATTCAGTACTTC
>TRBV18|TRBJ2-7|once|TRBD1
CASSPGDSYEQYF
TGTGCCAGCTCACCAGGGGACAGCTACGAGCAGTACTTC
>TRBV7-9|TRBJ2-5|-|-
CASSFEDLETQYF
TGTGCCAGCAGCTTTGAGGATCTAGAGACCCAGTACTTC
>TRBV7-6|TRBJ2-2|-|TRBD1
CASSLSPYRDSNTGELFF
TGTGCCAGCAGCTTATCCCCCTACCGGGACAGCAATACCGGGGAGCTGTTTTTT
>TRBV10-3|TRBJ2-7|-|TRBD1
CAISITRDSLSYEQYF
TGTGCCATCAGTATTACCCGGGACAGCCTATCCTACGAGCAGTACTTC
>TRBV5-1|TRBJ1-1|-|TRBD1
CASSLEATGVTEAFF
TGCGCCAGCAGCTTGGAAGCAACAGGGGTGACTGAAGCTTTCTTT
>TRBV6-4|TRBJ2-7|-|TRBD1
CASSDPHEGAGFYEQYF
TGTGCCAGCAGTGACCCCCACGAGGGGGCCGGATTCTACGAGCAGTACTTC
>TRBV27|TRBJ2-7|few|-
CASSSRTPLEGYEQYF
TGTGCCAGCAGTTCGCGGACTCCCCTCGAGGGCTACGAGCAGTACTTC